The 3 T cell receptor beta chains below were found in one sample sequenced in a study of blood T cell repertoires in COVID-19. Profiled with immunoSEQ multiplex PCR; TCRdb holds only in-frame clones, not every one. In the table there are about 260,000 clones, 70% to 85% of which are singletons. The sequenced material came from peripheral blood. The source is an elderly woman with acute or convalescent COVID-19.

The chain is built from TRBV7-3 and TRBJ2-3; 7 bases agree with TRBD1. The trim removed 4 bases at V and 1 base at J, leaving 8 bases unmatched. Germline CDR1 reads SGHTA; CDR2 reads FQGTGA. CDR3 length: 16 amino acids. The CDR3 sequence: CASSSHFGTGTDTQYF. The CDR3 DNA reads TGTGCCAGCAGCTCACACTTTGGGACAGGCACAGATACGCAGTATTTT. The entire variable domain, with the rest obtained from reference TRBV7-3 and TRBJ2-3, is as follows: GAGVSQTPSNKVTEKGKYVELRCDPISGHTALYWYRQSLGQGPEFLIYFQGTGAADDSGLPNDRFFAVRPEGSVSTLKIQRTERGDSAVYLCASSSHFGTGTDTQYFGPGTRLTVL.

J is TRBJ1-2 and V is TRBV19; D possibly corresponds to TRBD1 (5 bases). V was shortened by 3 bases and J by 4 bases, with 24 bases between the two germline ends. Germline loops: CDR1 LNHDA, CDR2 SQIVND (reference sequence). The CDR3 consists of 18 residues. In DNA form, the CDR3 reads TGTGCCAGTAGTATTGGTGGGGCGCTTATCCCAAACCCCTATGGCTACACCTTC. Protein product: CASSIGGALIPNPYGYTF.

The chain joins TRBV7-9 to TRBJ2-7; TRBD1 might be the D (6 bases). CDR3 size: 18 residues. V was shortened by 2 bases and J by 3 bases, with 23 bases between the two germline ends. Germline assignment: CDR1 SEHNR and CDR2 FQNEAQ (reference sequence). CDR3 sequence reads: CASSLLPGERKGDYEQYF. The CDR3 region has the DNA TGTGCCAGCAGCTTATTACCAGGGGAAAGGAAGGGTGACTACGAGCAGTACTTC.